Sequencing of this T cell receptor beta chain was carried out in a study of glioma-infiltrating T cells. Overall study findings and caveats: CDR3 overlap between tissue and blood was very small. Gliomas, especially low-grade, showed above-expected tissue-blood divergence; non-neoplastic patients showed below.

TCR alpha and beta CDR3 regions were amplified from RNA using iRepertoire nested multiplex PCR. TCRdb independently ran MiXCR on the multiplex PCR reads; one entry per CDR3 protein. The sample carries 150,000 or so distinct CDR3 sequences, about two fifths recorded once. As regards this clonotype: Its antigen is not known.

Trimming removed 5 bases at V and 3 bases at J, with 10 bases between. CDR1 is LNHDA, CDR2 SQIVND, per germline (reference sequence). There are 13 residues in the CDR3. The chain recombines TRBV19 with TRBJ1-2, with unresolved D. This clonotype was obtained from a human donor with low-grade glioma or glioblastoma, undergoing nonglioma brain surgery, or in good health (not recorded which). Sequencing was performed on glioma tissue, nonneoplastic brain tissue, or PBMCs (not recorded which). The CDR3 coding sequence is TGTGCCAGTAGTCCCGGCCGCGACTATGGCTACACCTTC. It codes for CASSPGRDYGYTF.